Shown below are 12 T cell receptor beta chains from a single sample sequenced in a study of blood T cell repertoires in COVID-19. The data were produced by immunoSEQ multiplex PCR, yet TCRdb's version contains in-frame clones alone and is incomplete. The repertoire holds under 250,000 clones, with about three quarters as singletons. The sequenced sample consisted of peripheral blood. Source of these receptors: a woman aged 70-85 years with acute or convalescent COVID-19.

The rearrangement links TRBV6-2 or TRBV6-3 to TRBJ2-7, with D perhaps matching TRBD2 (6 bases). Germline V gives CDR1 MNHEY, CDR2 SVGEGT. The V end was cut by 8 bases, the J end by 3 bases, with 20 bases between. This CDR3 is built from 15 residues. The CDR3 spells CASRSLGRGYYEQYF. CDR3 DNA sequence: TGTGCCAGCCGTTCCTTGGGGCGGGGCTACTACGAGCAGTACTTC.

This sequence joins TRBV5-1 and TRBJ1-4; 7 bases are shared with TRBD1. Germline trimming cut 4 bases from V and 6 bases from J; bases unmatched to any gene: 9. Per the germline V gene, CDR1 is SGHRS and CDR2 is YFSETQ. CDR3 size: 15 residues. The CDR3 protein is CASSRETGSYEKLFF. The CDR3 DNA is TGCGCCAGCAGCCGAGAGACAGGGTCCTATGAAAAACTGTTTTTT.

This clone was detected only a few times. The chain carries TRBV23-1 and TRBJ1-2; weak D call: TRBD1 (5 bases). TRBV23-1 is an ORF, with its function uncertain. V was trimmed by 1 base and J by 6 bases, leaving 15 bases between them. The CDR3 is 15 residues long. In DNA, the CDR3 is TGCGCCAGCAGTCAATTTTGCAGGGTGAGGAATGGCTACACCTTC. Its protein is CASSQFCRVRNGYTF.

This chain uses TRBV19 with TRBJ1-4; 9 bases align to TRBD1. The CDR3 consists of 16 residues. Germline trimming cut 5 bases from V and 8 bases from J; bases unmatched to any gene: 12. In germline, CDR1 is LNHDA, CDR2 SQIVND (reference sequence). The CDR3 loop reads CASSVLKQGAGEKLFF. In DNA form, the CDR3 reads TGTGCCAGTAGTGTCCTCAAACAGGGGGCCGGGGAAAAACTGTTTTTT.

The chain is built from TRBV5-8 and TRBJ2-1; 14 bases fit TRBD2. The V and J ends lost 3 bases and 8 bases, in that order; junction bases with no gene match: 7. There are 16 residues in the CDR3. Germline V gene sequence: CDR1 SGHTS, CDR2 YDEGEE. DNA of the CDR3: TGTGCCAGCAGCTCGGGACTAGCGGGGGAGATGGATGAGCAGTTCTTC. It codes for CASSSGLAGEMDEQFF.

The chain joins TRBV30 to TRBJ2-7; 7 bases match TRBD1. The CDR3 has 14 amino acids. Germline values: CDR1 GTSNPN, CDR2 SVGIG (reference sequence). Germline trimming cut 0 bases from V and 6 bases from J; bases unmatched to any gene: 8. The CDR3 DNA is TGTGCCTGGAGTGTCCTCAGGGGGTTAGGCGAGCAGTACTTC. This codes for CAWSVLRGLGEQYF.

This clone was seen only once. This chain connects TRBV6-5 to TRBJ1-5; TRBD1 aligns across 7 bases. Germline values: CDR1 MNHEY, CDR2 SVGAGI. V gave up 6 bases and J gave up 3 bases; unmatched junction bases: 5. The CDR3 contains 14 residues. CDR3 sequence: CASSSGQFNQPQHF. The CDR3 nucleotides are TGTGCCAGCAGCTCGGGACAGTTCAATCAGCCCCAGCATTTT.

The chain carries TRBV18 and TRBJ1-2; 8 bases align to TRBD1. The CDR3 sequence is 15 residues long. The V gene's germline CDR1 is KGHSH and CDR2 LQKENI. V was pared by 0 bases and J by 4 bases, with 4 bases of the junction left unmatched. CDR3 amino acids: CASSPPGTGRYGYTF. CDR3 coding DNA: TGTGCCAGCTCACCACCGGGGACAGGTCGCTATGGCTACACCTTC.

The chain combines TRBV29-1 with TRBJ1-2; the D gene is possibly TRBD1 (5 bases). The CDR3 consists of 12 residues. Germline CDR1 SQVTM, CDR2 ANQGSEA. Trimming left V 5 bases short and J 8 bases short, with 15 bases between. In nucleotides, the CDR3 is TGCAGCGTTTGGGGGGTAAATGGAGGCTACACCTTC. Translating it yields CSVWGVNGGYTF.

This chain links TRBV5-1 with TRBJ2-3; the D gene is possibly TRBD1 (6 bases). The CDR3 has 15 amino acids. Deletions cut 0 bases from V and 7 bases from J, with 15 bases between. CDR1 is SGHRS and CDR2 is YFSETQ in the germline V gene. This CDR3 is CASSLANRVENTQYF. The CDR3 nucleotides are TGCGCCAGCAGCTTGGCCAACAGGGTAGAAAATACGCAGTATTTT. The full variable domain, rest sourced from reference TRBV5-1 and TRBJ2-3, is KAGVTQTPRYLIKTRGQQVTLSCSPISGHRSVSWYQQTPGQGLQFLFEYFSETQRNKGNFPGRFSGRQFSNSRSEMNVSTLELGDSALYLCASSLANRVENTQYFGPGTRLTVL.

In regard to this clone: Given a much more abundant clone one base away, this may be a read error. The chain employs TRBV5-5 and TRBJ2-5; the D gene is possibly TRBD1 (7 bases). CDR3 length: 13 amino acids. In germline, CDR1 is SGHKS, CDR2 YYEKEE (reference sequence). The V and J ends lost 2 bases and 5 bases respectively, with 10 bases between them. The CDR3 DNA reads as TGTGCCAGCAGCTTACAGGGGAGGGAGACCCAGTACTTC. Its protein is CASSLQGRETQYF.

The chain links TRBV29-1 to TRBJ1-1; TRBD1 is a possible D gene (6 bases). The CDR3 contains 14 residues. Germline loops: CDR1 SQVTM, CDR2 ANQGSEA. Trimming removed 1 base from V and 4 bases from J, with 13 bases in between. CDR3 amino acids: CSVEGRGRITEAFF. CDR3 sequence (DNA): TGCAGCGTTGAAGGCAGGGGCCGGATCACTGAAGCTTTCTTT.